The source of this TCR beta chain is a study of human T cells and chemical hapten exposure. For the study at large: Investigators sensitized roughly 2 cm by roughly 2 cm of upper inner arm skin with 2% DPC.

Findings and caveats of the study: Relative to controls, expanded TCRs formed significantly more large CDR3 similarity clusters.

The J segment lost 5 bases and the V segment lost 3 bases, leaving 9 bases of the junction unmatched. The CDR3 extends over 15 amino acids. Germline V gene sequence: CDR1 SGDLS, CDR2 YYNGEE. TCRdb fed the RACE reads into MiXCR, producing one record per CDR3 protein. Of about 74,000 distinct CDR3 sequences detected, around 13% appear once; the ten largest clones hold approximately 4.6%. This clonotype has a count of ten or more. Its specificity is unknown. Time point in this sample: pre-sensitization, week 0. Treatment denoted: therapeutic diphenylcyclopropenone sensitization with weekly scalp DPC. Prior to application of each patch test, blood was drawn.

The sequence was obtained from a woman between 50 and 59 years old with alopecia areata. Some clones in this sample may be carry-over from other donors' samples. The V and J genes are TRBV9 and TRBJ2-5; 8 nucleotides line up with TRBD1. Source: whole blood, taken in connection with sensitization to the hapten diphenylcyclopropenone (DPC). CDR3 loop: CASSETGVSRETQYF. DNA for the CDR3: TGTGCCAGCAGCGAGACAGGGGTGTCGCGGGAGACCCAGTACTTC.